This TCR beta chain appears in the sequencing data of a study of T-cell reconstitution after alpha-beta-depleted transplantation in children. TCRbeta library preparation incorporated unique molecular identifiers. Via MiXCR, TCRdb re-called the PCR reads, giving one row per CDR3 protein. The sample records more than 550,000 distinct CDR3 sequences, under 12% being singletons. This clonotype was seen a few times. Germline V gene sequence: CDR1 SGHRS, CDR2 YFSETQ. With V trimmed by 0 bases and J by 3 bases, 4 bases remained unmatched. The CDR3 length is 16 residues. The sequenced sample was PBMCs from the stem cell graft donor, obtained from the stem cell graft. The chain carries TRBV5-1 and TRBJ2-1; 9 bases agree with TRBD2. The TCR comes from a human donor who donated a stem cell graft to a child with acute myeloid leukemia. For the CDR3, the DNA is TGCGCCAGCAGCTTGGCCGGAGCGGGGGGCTACAATGAGCAGTTCTTC. Its protein is CASSLAGAGGYNEQFF.